The 21 T cell receptor beta chains listed next were all sequenced from one sample in a study of spatial heterogeneity in lung cancer. Stated time point: sample taken at primary tumor resection. TCRdb passed the 5' RACE reads through MiXCR, listing each CDR3 protein once. The table shows 10,000 to 15,000 distinct CDR3 sequences, with approximately 4% occurring only once. The sequenced sample was PBMCs, obtained at surgery. Receptors originate from a male donor with early-stage non-small cell lung cancer.

There are many counts of this clonotype. The chain uses TRBV19 and TRBJ1-5; D may be TRBD1 (6 bases). The CDR3 totals 15 residues. V lost 5 bases and J lost 4, with 15 bases in between. Looked up from germline, CDR1 is LNHDA and CDR2 is SQIVND (reference sequence). The chain's CDR3 is CASSLRGGGNQPQHF. In nucleotides, the CDR3 is TGTGCCAGTAGTCTCAGAGGGGGTGGGAATCAGCCCCAGCATTTT.

In its sample, this clonotype was seen many times. The chain has TRBV6-1 and TRBJ2-1, with TRBD2 matching over 10 bases. V was pared by 1 base and J by 8 bases, with 8 bases of the junction left unmatched. CDR3 size: 16 residues. Germline CDR1 MNHNS, CDR2 SASEGT. The CDR3 DNA sequence: TGTGCCAGCAGTGAAGGGGGTAGCGGGAGGTTCCATGAGCAGTTCTTC. Translated: CASSEGGSGRFHEQFF.

This clonotype has ten or more counts. The J gene is TRBJ1-5, the V gene TRBV28; D perhaps matches TRBD1 (6 bases). CDR3 length: 14 residues. Germline V gene data show CDR1 as MDHEN and CDR2 as SYDVKM. Trimming left V 4 bases short and J 7 bases short, with 14 bases between. CDR3 nucleotides: TGTGCCAGCAGTTATTCAGGGGCCTACCAGCCCCAGCATTTT. It is translated as CASSYSGAYQPQHF.

This clonotype was found many times. The chain joins TRBV28 to TRBJ1-1; D is uncertain. The germline V gene encodes CDR1 MDHEN and CDR2 SYDVKM. The length of the CDR3 is 14 residues. V lost 2 bases and J lost 7, with 14 bases in between. CDR3 loop: CASSLDRASGEAFF. The CDR3 nucleotides are TGTGCCAGCAGTTTAGATCGGGCGAGCGGTGAAGCTTTCTTT.

Note on this clonotype: A much larger clone lies one base from this, so it may be a read error. The chain is built from TRBV2 and TRBJ1-4; D gene ambiguous. CDR3 length: 11 residues. In germline, CDR1 is SNHLY, CDR2 FYNNEI. V gave up 6 bases and J gave up 12 bases, with 11 bases separating them. The CDR3 DNA reads as TGTGCCAGCAGGAACACAAGGGAACTGTTTTTT. It codes for CASRNTRELFF.

This clonotype was recorded at least ten times. This rearrangement joins TRBV7-9 to TRBJ2-5; no reliable D call. CDR1 SEHNR and CDR2 FQNEAQ come from the germline V gene (reference sequence). V lost 2 bases and J 2 bases, leaving 6 bases between the germline ends. The CDR3 runs to 13 residues. The DNA for the CDR3 is TGTGCCAGCAGCTTATACAGTCAAGAGACCCAGTACTTC. Its protein is CASSLYSQETQYF. The complete variable domain, with remaining parts taken from reference TRBV7-9 and TRBJ2-5, reads DTGVSQNPRHKITKRGQNVTFRCDPISEHNRLYWYRQTLGQGPEFLTYFQNEAQLEKSRLLSDRFSAERPKGSFSTLEIQRTEQGDSAMYLCASSLYSQETQYFGPGTRLLVL.

This clonotype has a count of ten or more. The V call is TRBV20-1, the J call TRBJ2-7; 10 bases match TRBD2. This CDR3 is built from 17 residues. Losses at the gene ends were 3 bases for V and 0 bases for J; bases not matched to a gene: 11. Per germline, CDR1 DFQATT and CDR2 SNEGSKA (reference sequence). The CDR3 DNA reads TGCAGTGCTAGTGGCAGTAAACTAGCGGGGAGCTCCTACGAGCAGTACTTC. This sequence encodes CSASGSKLAGSSYEQYF.

This clonotype was seen many times. The J gene is TRBJ2-2, the V gene TRBV7-8; 10 bases are a match to TRBD2. V shed 5 bases, J shed 4 bases, and the junction held 7 bases outside the gene matches. From germline, CDR1 is SGHVS and CDR2 FQNEAQ. The CDR3 runs to 16 residues. The CDR3 DNA reads TGTGCCAGCAGCCCCCTAGCGGGAGCAATCACCGGGGAGCTGTTTTTT. Its protein product is CASSPLAGAITGELFF.

This clonotype occurred many times. The CDR3 spells CASSGAGGTDTQYF. Here the CDR3 DNA reads TGTGCCAGCAGTGGAGCGGGAGGTACAGATACGCAGTATTTT. The V call is TRBV2, the J call TRBJ2-3; 9 bases match TRBD2. The J segment lost 3 bases and the V segment lost 4 bases, leaving 2 bases of the junction unmatched. Germline V CDR1 and CDR2: SNHLY, FYNNEI. The CDR3 contains 14 residues.

This clonotype was detected many times. This chain joins TRBV5-5 and TRBJ2-1; 13 bases match TRBD2. The germline CDR1 and CDR2 sequences are SGHKS and YYEKEE (reference sequence). This CDR3 comprises 15 residues. J lost 4 bases, V lost 4 bases, and 2 bases had no gene match. For the CDR3, the DNA is TGTGCCAGCAGCCGGGGACTAGCGGGATACAATGAGCAGTTCTTC. Amino acids: CASSRGLAGYNEQFF.

This clonotype has ten or more counts. This sequence joins TRBV11-1 and TRBJ2-2; TRBD1 matches 8 bases. CDR1 is SGHAT and CDR2 is FQDESV in the germline V gene (reference sequence). Trimming removed 3 bases from V and 5 bases from J; junction bases left unmatched: 2. This CDR3 has 14 residues. The CDR3 loop reads CASSFGQGTGELFF. In DNA, the CDR3 is TGTGCCAGCAGCTTTGGACAGGGAACCGGGGAGCTGTTTTTT.

In its sample, this clonotype was seen many times. The rearrangement joins TRBV28 to TRBJ2-5; a weak D match, TRBD2 (6 bases). Trimming pared 7 bases from V and 2 bases from J, leaving 11 bases between. Germline V gene sequence: CDR1 MDHEN, CDR2 SYDVKM. CDR3 size: 13 residues. CDR3 sequence: CASNPGGQETQYF. The CDR3 bases are TGTGCCAGCAACCCTGGAGGGCAAGAGACCCAGTACTTC.

This clonotype was picked up a small number of times. The rearrangement uses TRBV7-2 and TRBJ2-7; D is unclear. Germline CDR1 and CDR2: SGHTA and FQGNSA. The CDR3 loop spans 14 amino acids. V was shortened by 2 bases and J by 3 bases, with 11 bases between the two germline ends. The CDR3 is CASSLSGPGYEQYF. CDR3 DNA: TGTGCCAGCAGCTTATCCGGGCCGGGCTACGAGCAGTACTTC.

This clonotype was observed at least ten times. The chain combines TRBV7-9 with TRBJ2-2; maybe TRBD1 (6 bases). This CDR3 spans 17 amino acids. V gave up 3 bases and J gave up 4 bases, with 18 bases separating them. Germline CDR1 SEHNR, CDR2 FQNEAQ (reference sequence). The CDR3 is CASSFPGFADSTGELFF. CDR3 nucleotides: TGTGCCAGCAGCTTTCCAGGCTTCGCGGACAGCACCGGGGAGCTGTTTTTT.

Judged by abundance, this clonotype is large (0.1 to 1%). This rearrangement joins TRBV5-1 to TRBJ2-6; 7 bases align to TRBD1. Germline lookup yields CDR1 SGHRS and CDR2 YFSETQ. This CDR3 has 17 residues. V shed 1 base and J 1 base; nucleotides not matched to a gene: 5. The CDR3 nucleotides are TGCGCCAGCAGCTTGCGACAGGGAGCTTCTGGGGCCAACGTCCTGACTTTC. Its translation is CASSLRQGASGANVLTF. Combining the CDR3 with reference TRBV5-1 and TRBJ2-6 gives the whole variable domain KAGVTQTPRYLIKTRGQQVTLSCSPISGHRSVSWYQQTPGQGLQFLFEYFSETQRNKGNFPGRFSGRQFSNSRSEMNVSTLELGDSALYLCASSLRQGASGANVLTFGAGSRLTVL.

This clonotype was counted at least ten times. J is TRBJ2-5 and V is TRBV6-5; 7 bases are a match to TRBD2. Trimming at V came to 5 bases and at J to 5 bases, leaving 11 bases not matched to a gene. Germline V gene lookup returns CDR1 MNHEY and CDR2 SVGAGI. The CDR3 spans 15 residues. As DNA, the CDR3 is TGTGCCAGCAGTCCCACGGGGGGAGTGGGGGAGACCCAGTACTTC. As protein: CASSPTGGVGETQYF.

This clonotype came up many times. The chain links TRBV7-2 to TRBJ2-7; a weak D match, TRBD2 (5 bases). The CDR3 runs to 15 residues. Germline CDR1 is SGHTA and CDR2 is FQGNSA. Between the trimmed V and J ends, which lost 5 bases and 1 base, there was a span of 15 bases. In nucleotides, the CDR3 is TGTGCCAGCAGCCCCTCACCCGGGGTTTCCTACGAGCAGTACTTC. It is translated as CASSPSPGVSYEQYF.

Many counts were recorded for this clonotype. This chain connects TRBV27 to TRBJ2-1; 9 bases agree with TRBD1. Germline V gene lookup returns CDR1 MNHEY and CDR2 SMNVEV (reference sequence). V lost 3 bases to trimming and J lost 6 bases; unmatched junction nucleotides: 3. The CDR3 loop spans 14 amino acids. The CDR3 nucleotides read TGTGCCAGCAGTTTTTACAGGGGGCGCAATGAGCAGTTCTTC. This gives the protein CASSFYRGRNEQFF.

This clonotype was detected ten times or more. This sequence joins TRBV5-1 and TRBJ2-3, with 8 bases aligning to TRBD2. V trimming: 3 bases; J trimming: 0 bases; junction bases outside the gene matches: 18. The CDR3 is 20 amino acids. The germline V gene encodes CDR1 SGHRS and CDR2 YFSETQ. In nucleotides, the CDR3 is TGCGCCAGCAGCTCCCCCGGGCTAGCGGGTCGGGGGGCCAGCACAGATACGCAGTATTTT. Encoded protein: CASSSPGLAGRGASTDTQYF.

This clonotype has ten or more counts. The rearrangement joins TRBV28 to TRBJ2-3; 8 nucleotides match TRBD2. This CDR3 comprises 17 residues. V lost 6 bases to trimming and J lost 6 bases; unmatched junction nucleotides: 17. Looked up from germline, CDR1 is MDHEN and CDR2 is SYDVKM. CDR3 DNA: TGTGCCAGCAGAGTCCCAAGCGGGGGAGGCCAGCGGGATACGCAGTATTTT. Protein product: CASRVPSGGGQRDTQYF.

This rearrangement joins TRBV2 to TRBJ1-2; D perhaps matches TRBD1 (5 bases). The CDR3 runs 12 residues. Germline CDR1 and CDR2: SNHLY and FYNNEI. Between the trimmed V and J ends, which lost 3 bases and 5 bases, there was a span of 7 bases. The CDR3 here is CASSERTYGYTF. The CDR3 nucleotides read TGTGCCAGCAGTGAGCGGACATATGGCTACACCTTC.